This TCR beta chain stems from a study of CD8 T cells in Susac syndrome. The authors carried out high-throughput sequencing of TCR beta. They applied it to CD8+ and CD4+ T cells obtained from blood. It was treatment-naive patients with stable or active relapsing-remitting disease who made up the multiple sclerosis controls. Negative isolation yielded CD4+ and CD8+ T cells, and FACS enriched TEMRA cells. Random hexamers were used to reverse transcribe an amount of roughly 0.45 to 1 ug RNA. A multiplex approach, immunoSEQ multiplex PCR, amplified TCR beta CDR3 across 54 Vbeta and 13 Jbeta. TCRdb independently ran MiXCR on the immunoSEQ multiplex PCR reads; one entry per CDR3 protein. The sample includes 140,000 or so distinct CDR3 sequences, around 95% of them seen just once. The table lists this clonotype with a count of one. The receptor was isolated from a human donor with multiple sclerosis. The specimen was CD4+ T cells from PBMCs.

CDR3 DNA: TGTGCCAGCAGCTTAGGGGGGCCCCAGCATTTT. This translates into CASSLGGPQHF. J is TRBJ1-5 and V is TRBV7-2; D is ambiguous. This CDR3 is built from 11 residues. Trimming cost V 1 base and J 9 bases, with 4 bases left between them. The germline CDR1 and CDR2 sequences are SGHTA and FQGNSA.